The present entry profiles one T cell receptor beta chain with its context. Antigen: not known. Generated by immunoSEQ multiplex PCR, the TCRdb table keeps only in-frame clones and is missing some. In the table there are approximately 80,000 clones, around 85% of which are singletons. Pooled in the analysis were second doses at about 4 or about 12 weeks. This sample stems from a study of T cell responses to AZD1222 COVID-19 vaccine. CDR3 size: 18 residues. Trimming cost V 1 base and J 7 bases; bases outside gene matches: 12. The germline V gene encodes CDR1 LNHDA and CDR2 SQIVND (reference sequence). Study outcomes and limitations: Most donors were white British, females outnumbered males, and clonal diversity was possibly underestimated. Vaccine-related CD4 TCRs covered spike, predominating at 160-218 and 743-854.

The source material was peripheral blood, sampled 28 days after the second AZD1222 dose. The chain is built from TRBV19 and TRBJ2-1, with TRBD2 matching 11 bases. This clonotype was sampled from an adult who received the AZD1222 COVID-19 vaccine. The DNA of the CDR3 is TGTGCCAGTAGTATAGTTAGCGGGGGGGCCACCCGGGGGAATGAGCAGTTCTTC. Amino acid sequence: CASSIVSGGATRGNEQFF.